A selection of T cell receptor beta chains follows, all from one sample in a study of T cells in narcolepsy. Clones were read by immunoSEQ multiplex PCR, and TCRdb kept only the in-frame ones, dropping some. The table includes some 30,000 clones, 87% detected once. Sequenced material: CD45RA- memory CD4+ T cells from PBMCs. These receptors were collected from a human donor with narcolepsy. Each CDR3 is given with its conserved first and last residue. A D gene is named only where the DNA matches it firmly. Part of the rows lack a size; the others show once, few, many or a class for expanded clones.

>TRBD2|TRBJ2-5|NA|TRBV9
TGTGCCAGCAGCCCAGGACTAGCCGGCCAAGAGACCCAGTACTTC
CASSPGLAGQETQYF
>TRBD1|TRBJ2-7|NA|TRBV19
TGTGCCAGTAGTACCGGACAGGGGGGCTACGAGCAGTACTTC
CASSTGQGGYEQYF
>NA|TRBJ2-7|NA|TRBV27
TGTGCCAGCAGTTCTCAAAACAGCTACGAGCAGTACTTC
CASSSQNSYEQYF
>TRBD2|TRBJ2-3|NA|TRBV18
TGTGCCAGCTCACCCATGGGACTAGCCTCCACAGATACGCAGTATTTT
CASSPMGLASTDTQYF
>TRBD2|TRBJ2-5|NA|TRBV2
TGTGCCAGCGTGGCGGGAGGCGGAGCAGAGACCCAGTACTTC
CASVAGGGAETQYF
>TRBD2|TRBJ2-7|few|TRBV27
TGTGCCAGCAGTTTCCGGGAGGCCTACGAGCAGTACTTC
CASSFREAYEQYF
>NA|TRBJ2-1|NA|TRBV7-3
TGTGCCAGCAGCTTATCTAGTCGCAATGAGCAGTTCTTC
CASSLSSRNEQFF
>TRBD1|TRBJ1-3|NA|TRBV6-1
TGTGCCAGCAGTGAAGGACACAGGGGCACCATATATTTT
CASSEGHRGTIYF
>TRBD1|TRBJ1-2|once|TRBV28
TGTGCCAGCAGTCAGACAGGGGCGGTCTATGGCTACACCTTC
CASSQTGAVYGYTF
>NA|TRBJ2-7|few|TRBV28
TGTGCCAGCATGGGGGGGCCACCCTCTCCCTACGAGCAGTACTTC
CASMGGPPSPYEQYF
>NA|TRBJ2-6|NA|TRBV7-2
TGTGCCAGCAGCCCGAGCGGACTCGGGGCCAACGTCCTGACTTTC
CASSPSGLGANVLTF
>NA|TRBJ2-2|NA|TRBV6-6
TGTGCCAGCTCGAGTGTTCGTCCGGGAACCACCGGGGAGCTGTTTTTT
CASSSVRPGTTGELFF
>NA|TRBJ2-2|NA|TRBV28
TGTGCCAGCAGTTTCGGGGAACAAGGCGGGGAGCTGTTTTTT
CASSFGEQGGELFF
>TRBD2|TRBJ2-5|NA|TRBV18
TGTGCCAGCTCACGGTCTAGCGGGAGGGACCAAGAGACCCAGTACTTC
CASSRSSGRDQETQYF
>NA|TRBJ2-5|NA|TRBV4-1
TGCGCCAGCAGCCAAGAAGTGGGGTACTTC
CASSQEVGYF
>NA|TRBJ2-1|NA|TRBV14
TGTGCCAGCAGCAAGAATCGAGGGGGTTACAATGAGCAGTTCTTC
CASSKNRGGYNEQFF
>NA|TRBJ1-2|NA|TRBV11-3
TGTGCCAGCAGCCCTGGACGCGACTATGGCTACACCTTC
CASSPGRDYGYTF
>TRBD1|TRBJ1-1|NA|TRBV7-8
TGTGCCAGCAGCCAGGGGGCACGCCTGAACACTGAAGCTTTCTTT
CASSQGARLNTEAFF
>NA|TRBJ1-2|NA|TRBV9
TGTGCCAGCAGCGTAGAGGGGACGGGCCTAGGCTACACCTTC
CASSVEGTGLGYTF
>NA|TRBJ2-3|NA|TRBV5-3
TGTGCCAGAAAGTTCGGGGGGCCGACAGATACGCAGTATTTT
CARKFGGPTDTQYF
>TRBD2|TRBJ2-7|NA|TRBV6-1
TGTGCCAGCAGTGAAGCGAGTAGCGGGCTATATGAGCAGTACTTC
CASSEASSGLYEQYF
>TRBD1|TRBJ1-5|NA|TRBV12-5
TGTGCTAGTGGTTTGGTAATAAACAGGGGAGGTCAGCCCCAGCATTTT
CASGLVINRGGQPQHF
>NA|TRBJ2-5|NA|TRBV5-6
TGTGCCAGCAGCTTGGCCGGGCGGGGCCAAGAGACCCAGTACTTC
CASSLAGRGQETQYF
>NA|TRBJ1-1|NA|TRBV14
TGTGCCAGCAGCCAGGGGGCCTTTACTGAAGCTTTCTTT
CASSQGAFTEAFF
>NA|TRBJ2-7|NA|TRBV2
TGTGCCAGCAGTGGGGGCGGCTACGAGCAGTACTTC
CASSGGGYEQYF
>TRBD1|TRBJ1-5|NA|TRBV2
TGTGCCAGCAGCCGCGACAGGGATCAGCCCCAGCATTTT
CASSRDRDQPQHF
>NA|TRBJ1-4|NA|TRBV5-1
TGCGCCAGCAGCTTGGGGGCAACTAATGAAAAACTGTTTTTT
CASSLGATNEKLFF
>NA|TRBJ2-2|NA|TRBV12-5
TGTGCTAGTGGTTTGGGGTCAGGGTCCGGGGAGCTGTTTTTT
CASGLGSGSGELFF
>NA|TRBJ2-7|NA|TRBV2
TGTGCCAGCAGTAGAGGGCCGGGCTCCTACGAGCAGTACTTC
CASSRGPGSYEQYF
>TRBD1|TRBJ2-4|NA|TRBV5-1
TGCGCCAGCAGCTGGGGTCGGGACAGCTATGAAGAAAACATTCAGTACTTC
CASSWGRDSYEENIQYF
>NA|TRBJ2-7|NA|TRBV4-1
TGCGCCAGCAGCCAAGGGACCCACTTTGGGCCGCCCGAGCAGTACTTC
CASSQGTHFGPPEQYF
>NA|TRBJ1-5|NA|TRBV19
TGTGCCAGTAGTATTATGAGGGTTTCGGGCAATCAGCCCCAGCATTTT
CASSIMRVSGNQPQHF
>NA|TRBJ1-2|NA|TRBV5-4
TGTGCCAGCAGCTTGGTACAGGACTATGGCTACACCTTC
CASSLVQDYGYTF
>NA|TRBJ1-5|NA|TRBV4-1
TGCGCCAGCAGCCAAGTAGCGCAGGGAAAAAATCAGCCCCAGCATTTT
CASSQVAQGKNQPQHF
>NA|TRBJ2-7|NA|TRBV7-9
TGTGCCAGCACCCATGTCGACTACGAGCAGTACTTC
CASTHVDYEQYF
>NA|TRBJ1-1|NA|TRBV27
TGTGCCAGCAGTTCAGGGTGGGCGTCGGCTGAAGCTTTCTTT
CASSSGWASAEAFF
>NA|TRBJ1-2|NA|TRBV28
TGTGCCAGCAGTTCCCTCCTTAGAGGAACCTATGGCTACACCTTC
CASSSLLRGTYGYTF
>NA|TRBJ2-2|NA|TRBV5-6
TGTGCCAGCAGCCACCGGGACATTAGAATCGGGGAGCTGTTTTTT
CASSHRDIRIGELFF
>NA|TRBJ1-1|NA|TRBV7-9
TGTGCCAGCAGCTTTTCCCAGGCGAACACTGAAGCTTTCTTT
CASSFSQANTEAFF
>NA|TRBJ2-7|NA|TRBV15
TGTGCCACCAGCAGAGATCCTAGTGCCTCCTACGAGCAGTACTTC
CATSRDPSASYEQYF
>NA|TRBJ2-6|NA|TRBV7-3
TGTGCCAGCAGCTCCCGGTTAACTGGGGCCAACGTCCTGACTTTC
CASSSRLTGANVLTF
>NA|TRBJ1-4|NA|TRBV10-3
TGTGCCATCAGTGACGTGGCAGATCCAGGGGCAAATGAAAAACTGTTTTTT
CAISDVADPGANEKLFF
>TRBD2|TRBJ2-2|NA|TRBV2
TGTGCCAGCCGACCGGGGGGAAGGAACACCGGGGAGCTGTTTTTT
CASRPGGRNTGELFF
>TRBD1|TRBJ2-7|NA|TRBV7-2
TGTGCCAGCAGCTTGGGACAGGGGTTCTACGAGCAGTACTTC
CASSLGQGFYEQYF
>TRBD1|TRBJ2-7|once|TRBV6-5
TGTGCCAGCAGTTCGCGGACAGGGCGCGAGCAGTACTTC
CASSSRTGREQYF
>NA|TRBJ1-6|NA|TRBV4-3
TGCGCCAGCGGCCAAGATGGACAGTATAATTCACCCCTCCACTTT
CASGQDGQYNSPLHF
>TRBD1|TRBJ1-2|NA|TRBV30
TGTGCCTCGACAGGGGGCGACTATGGCTACACCTTC
CASTGGDYGYTF
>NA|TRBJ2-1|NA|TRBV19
TGTGCCAGTAGTATGGAGGGCCAGGCCTACAATGAGCAGTTCTTC
CASSMEGQAYNEQFF
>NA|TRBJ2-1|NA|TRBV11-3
TGTGCCAGCAGCTTCAGGAGCGGCTCCTACAATGAGCAGTTCTTC
CASSFRSGSYNEQFF
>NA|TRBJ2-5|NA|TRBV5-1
TGCGCCAGCAGCTTGGAGGTCGGCGTGGCAGAGACCCAGTACTTC
CASSLEVGVAETQYF
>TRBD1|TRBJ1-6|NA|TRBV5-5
TGTGCCAGCAGCCTGTTCCCGACAGGGGCTTCCGCCGGTAATTCACCCCTCCACTTT
CASSLFPTGASAGNSPLHF
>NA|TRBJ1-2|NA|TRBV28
TGTGCCAGCAGCCTAACTAACTATGGCTACACCTTC
CASSLTNYGYTF
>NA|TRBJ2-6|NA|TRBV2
TGTGCCAGCAGTTGCGGCGGTCCGATACAAAGTCGGGCCAACGTCCTGACTTTC
CASSCGGPIQSRANVLTF
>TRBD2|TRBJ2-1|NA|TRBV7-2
TGTGCCAGCAGCTTCCGAAGCGGGAGGAACGGGGGTGAGCAGTTCTTC
CASSFRSGRNGGEQFF
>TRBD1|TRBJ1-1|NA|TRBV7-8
TGTGCCAGCAGCTTAGTAGGGACAGTGGTGGGAGCTTTCTTT
CASSLVGTVVGAFF
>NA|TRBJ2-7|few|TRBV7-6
TGTGCCAGCAGCTCCGGGGAGTACGAGCAGTACTTC
CASSSGEYEQYF
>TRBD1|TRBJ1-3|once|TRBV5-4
TGTGCCAGCAGCTTGCCGGGACAGAATGCTGGAAACACCATATATTTT
CASSLPGQNAGNTIYF
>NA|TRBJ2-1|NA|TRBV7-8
TGTGCCAGCAGCCAGTCTATCCGGGAACAGCGATCCTACAATGAGCAGTTCTTC
CASSQSIREQRSYNEQFF
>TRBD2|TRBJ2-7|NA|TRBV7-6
TGTGCCAGCAGCTTAGCGGAGGTAGCGGGGGTCGAGCAGTACTTC
CASSLAEVAGVEQYF
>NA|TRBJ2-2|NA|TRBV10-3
TGTGCCATCAACCAACAGGTCACCGGGGAGCTGTTTTTT
CAINQQVTGELFF